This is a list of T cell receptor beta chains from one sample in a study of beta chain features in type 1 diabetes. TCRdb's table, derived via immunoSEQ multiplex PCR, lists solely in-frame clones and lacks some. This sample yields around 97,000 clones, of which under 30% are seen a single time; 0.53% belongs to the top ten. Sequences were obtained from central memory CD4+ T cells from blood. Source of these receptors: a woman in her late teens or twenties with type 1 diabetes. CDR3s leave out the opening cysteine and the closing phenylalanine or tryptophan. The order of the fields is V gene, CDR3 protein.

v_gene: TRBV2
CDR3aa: ASSRQGGGYEQY

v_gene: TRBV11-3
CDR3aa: ASGRADTEAF

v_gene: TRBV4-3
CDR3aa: ASSLDSGAGGLDTQY

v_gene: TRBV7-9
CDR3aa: ASSPSVHANTGELF

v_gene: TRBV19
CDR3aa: ASSSPTSARTDTQY

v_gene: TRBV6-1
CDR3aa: ASRSGTRLNDEQF

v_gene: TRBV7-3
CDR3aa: ASSSGGQGKTQY

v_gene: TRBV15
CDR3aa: ATSRDRSQQY

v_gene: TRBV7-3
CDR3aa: ASSLRQPPTDTQY

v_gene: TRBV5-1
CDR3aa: ASSVGTGDYGYT

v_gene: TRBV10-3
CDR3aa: ATGLTYEQY

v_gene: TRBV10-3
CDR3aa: AISESKGQANEQY

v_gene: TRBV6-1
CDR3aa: ASSDEHRAGYT